The 11 T cell receptor beta chains below all came from one sample that was sequenced in a study of CD8+CD57+ T cells in acquired aplastic anemia. TCR beta VDJ and CDR3 profiling used genomic DNA as template. TCRdb recomputed calls from the reads with MiXCR, one row per CDR3 protein. The table has under 350,000 distinct CDR3 sequences, roughly three fifths seen once. The sequencing sample was made of sorted CD4+, CD8+, or CD8+CD57+ T cells (not recorded which) from PBMCs. The receptors shown here come from a human donor with severe aplastic anemia or a healthy control (not recorded which).

This clonotype showed up many times. The chain is built from TRBV5-1 and TRBJ1-3; no clear D. The germline V gene encodes CDR1 SGHRS and CDR2 YFSETQ. Trimming pared 1 base from V and 0 bases from J, leaving 11 bases between. This CDR3 region has 16 residues. This CDR3 is CASSLFHGSSGNTIYF. The CDR3 nucleotides read TGCGCCAGCAGCTTGTTCCACGGAAGCTCTGGAAACACCATATATTTT.

V and J are TRBV29-1 and TRBJ2-7; D call uncertain. The CDR3 sequence is 12 residues long. Germline-derived CDR1 and CDR2 are SQVTM and ANQGSEA. V lost 4 bases, J lost 0 bases, and 7 bases lay in between. As DNA, the CDR3 is TGCAGCGTTGGCGTCACCTCCTACGAGCAGTACTTC. It translates to CSVGVTSYEQYF.

This clonotype was counted only a few times. This chain connects TRBV20-1 to TRBJ1-1, with a possible D match to TRBD1 (6 bases). CDR1 and CDR2 from the germline V gene are DFQATT and SNEGSKA (reference sequence). This CDR3 region has 12 residues. This CDR3 is CRSLRDTSEAFF. The CDR3 region has the DNA TGCAGATCACTCCGGGACACGTCTGAAGCTTTCTTT.

The CDR3 sequence is CATSGRGSNQPQHF. The CDR3 DNA follows: TGTGCCACCAGTGGCAGGGGGAGCAATCAGCCCCAGCATTTT. This sequence joins TRBV24-1 and TRBJ1-5; TRBD1 matches at 7 bases. The CDR3 loop spans 14 amino acids. V was clipped by 5 bases and J by 1 base; unmatched bases: 1. The germline gives CDR1 KGHDR, CDR2 SFDVKD.

The table lists this clonotype with many counts. The J gene is TRBJ1-5, the V gene TRBV29-1; TRBD1 agrees at 10 bases. Unmatched junction bases numbered 7, after V lost 7 bases and J lost 7 bases. The germline CDR1 and CDR2 sequences are SQVTM and ANQGSEA. The CDR3 sequence is 13 residues long. The CDR3 sequence is CSASDRGEQPQHF. The CDR3 DNA follows: TGCAGCGCCTCGGACAGGGGGGAACAGCCCCAGCATTTT.

This rearrangement joins TRBV7-9 to TRBJ2-2; TRBD2 might be the D (6 bases). CDR1 is SEHNR, CDR2 FQNEAQ, per germline (reference sequence). CDR3 length: 14 amino acids. V lost 8 bases and J lost 2, with 12 bases in between. The CDR3 DNA is TGTGCCAGCCAGCGGGCCTACAACACCGGGGAGCTGTTTTTT. It codes for CASQRAYNTGELFF.

This clonotype was picked up a small number of times. The rearrangement links TRBV25-1 to TRBJ1-4, with D possibly TRBD1 on 5 matching bases. Germline V gene lookup returns CDR1 MGHDK and CDR2 SYGVNS. The V and J ends lost 4 bases and 0 bases respectively, with 9 bases between them. The CDR3 has 15 residues. The CDR3, as DNA: TGTGCCAGCAGTGCGTTAGGGGCAACTAATGAAAAACTGTTTTTT. Its protein is CASSALGATNEKLFF.

J is TRBJ1-1 and V is TRBV29-1; TRBD1 aligns across 7 bases. V lost 8 bases to trimming and J lost 0 bases; unmatched junction nucleotides: 15. Germline V CDR1 and CDR2: SQVTM, ANQGSEA. This CDR3 has 16 residues. The CDR3: CSTTSDRTSMNTEAFF. DNA of the CDR3: TGCAGCACAACCTCGGACAGGACGTCGATGAACACTGAAGCTTTCTTT.

V and J are TRBV10-3 and TRBJ1-1; 12 bases match TRBD1. CDR1 and CDR2 from the germline V gene are ENHRY and SYGVKD. V gave up 11 bases and J gave up 6 bases; unmatched junction bases: 7. The CDR3 is 13 residues long. The CDR3 loop reads CASGGTGGSEAFF. In DNA, the CDR3 is TGTGCCTCCGGTGGGACAGGGGGCTCTGAAGCTTTCTTT.

This clonotype was found a few times. The chain couples TRBV28 to TRBJ2-1, with 9 bases matching TRBD2. The CDR3 has 14 amino acids. The V and J ends lost 2 bases and 7 bases, in that order; junction bases with no gene match: 3. Germline CDR1 and CDR2: MDHEN and SYDVKM. CDR3 protein: CASSLAGGPNEQFF. The DNA of the CDR3 is TGTGCCAGCAGTTTAGCGGGGGGGCCGAATGAGCAGTTCTTC. The full variable domain, its missing parts supplied by reference TRBV28 and TRBJ2-1, is DVKVTQSSRYLVKRTGEKVFLECVQDMDHENMFWYRQDPGLGLRLIYFSYDVKMKEKGDIPEGYSVSREKKERFSLILESASTNQTSMYLCASSLAGGPNEQFFGPGTRLTVL.

This rearrangement joins TRBV7-8 to TRBJ2-2; 8 bases are a match to TRBD1. The CDR3 is 15 amino acids. J lost 3 bases, V lost 6 bases, and 6 bases had no gene match. Germline V CDR1 and CDR2: SGHVS, FQNEAQ. The CDR3 DNA reads as TGTGCCAGCAGATCCGGGACAGGCGACACCGGGGAGCTGTTTTTT. Its translation: CASRSGTGDTGELFF.